A single sample is the source of the 3 T cell receptor beta chains below, sequenced in a study of CD8+CD57+ T cells in acquired aplastic anemia. Whoever was chosen for sequencing had shown CD8+CD57+ cell expansion by flow cytometry. For CDR3 and TCR beta VDJ profiling, genomic DNA was the template used. TCRdb analysed the reads with MiXCR anew, one entry per CDR3 protein. The repertoire holds under 350,000 distinct CDR3 sequences, with 56% as singletons. The sample comprised sorted CD4+, CD8+, or CD8+CD57+ T cells (not recorded which) from PBMCs. The source of these receptors is a human donor with aplastic anemia.

This clonotype was found many times. This chain uses TRBV11-2 with TRBJ2-7, with D perhaps TRBD1 (6 bases). The CDR3 totals 15 residues. Per the germline V gene, CDR1 is SGHAT and CDR2 is FQNNGV. Trimming removed 4 bases at V and 5 bases at J, with 18 bases between. The CDR3 sequence: CASSSTPSGVHEQYF. The CDR3 nucleotides are TGTGCCAGCAGCTCCACCCCCTCAGGGGTCCACGAGCAGTACTTC.

The chain links TRBV29-1 to TRBJ2-7; 10 nucleotides match TRBD1. This CDR3 spans 13 amino acids. CDR1 and CDR2 (germline): SQVTM, ANQGSEA. V lost 3 bases and J lost 3; bases outside the gene matches: 2. The CDR3: CSVEGQGLYEQYF. The CDR3 DNA follows: TGCAGCGTTGAGGGACAGGGGCTCTACGAGCAGTACTTC.

The rearrangement joins TRBV20-1 to TRBJ2-7; 10 bases line up with TRBD2. The CDR3 is 15 residues long. Trimming cost V 0 bases and J 1 base; bases outside gene matches: 3. Looked up from germline, CDR1 is DFQATT and CDR2 is SNEGSKA (reference sequence). The CDR3, as DNA: TGCAGTGCTAGAGATCGACTAGCGGGTTCCTACGAGCAGTACTTC. As protein: CSARDRLAGSYEQYF.